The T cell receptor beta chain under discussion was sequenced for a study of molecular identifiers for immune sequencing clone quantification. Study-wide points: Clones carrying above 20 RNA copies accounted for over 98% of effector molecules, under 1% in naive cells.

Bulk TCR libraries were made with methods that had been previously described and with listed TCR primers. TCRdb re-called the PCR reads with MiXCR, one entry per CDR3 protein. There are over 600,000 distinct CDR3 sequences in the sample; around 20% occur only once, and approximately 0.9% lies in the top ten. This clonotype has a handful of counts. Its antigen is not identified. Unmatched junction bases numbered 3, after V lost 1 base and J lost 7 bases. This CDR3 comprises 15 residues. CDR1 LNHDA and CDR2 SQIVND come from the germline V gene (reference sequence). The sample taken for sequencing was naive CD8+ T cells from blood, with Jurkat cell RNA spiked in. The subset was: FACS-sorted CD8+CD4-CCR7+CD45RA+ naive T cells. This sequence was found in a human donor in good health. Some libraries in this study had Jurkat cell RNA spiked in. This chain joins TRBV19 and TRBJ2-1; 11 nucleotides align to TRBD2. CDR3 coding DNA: TGTGCCAGTAGTATAGTTAGCGGGAGGGGTAATGAGCAGTTCTTC. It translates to CASSIVSGRGNEQFF.